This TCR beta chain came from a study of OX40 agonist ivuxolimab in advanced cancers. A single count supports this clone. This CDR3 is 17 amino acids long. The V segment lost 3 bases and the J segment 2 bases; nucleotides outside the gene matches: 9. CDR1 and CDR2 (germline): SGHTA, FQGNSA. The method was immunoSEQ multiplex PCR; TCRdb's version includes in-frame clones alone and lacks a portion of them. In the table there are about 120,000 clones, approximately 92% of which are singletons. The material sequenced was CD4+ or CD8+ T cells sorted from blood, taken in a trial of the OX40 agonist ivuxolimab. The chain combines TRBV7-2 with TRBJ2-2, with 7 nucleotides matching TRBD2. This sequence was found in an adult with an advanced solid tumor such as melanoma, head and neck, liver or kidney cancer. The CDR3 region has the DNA TGTGCCAGCAGCTTCTATCGACTAGCCCACAACACCGGGGAGCTGTTTTTT. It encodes CASSFYRLAHNTGELFF.